What follows describes a single TCR beta chain. This sample was included in a study of blood T cell repertoires in COVID-19. Study summary: Spain, Italy and the United States supplied samples that represented acute and convalescent COVID-19. Nucleic acid was either cDNA or gDNA, and it came from T cells, B-cell-depleted T cells, or PBMCs.

Original handling: Amplification with reference gene primers provided the estimates of nucleated cell counts. Sequenced by immunoSEQ multiplex PCR; TCRdb stores in-frame clones only, minus some. D and trimming were read from the DNA, whereas the V and J calls and clone size are those reported in that table. The sample comprises some 240,000 clones, roughly nine tenths of which are singletons, and roughly 4.5% rests with the top ten. Germline lookup yields CDR1 LNHDA and CDR2 SQIVND (reference sequence). Between the trimmed V and J ends, which lost 1 base and 2 bases, there was a span of 9 bases. The CDR3 totals 16 residues.

This receptor was taken from a middle-aged woman who had recovered from COVID-19. This chain joins TRBV19 and TRBJ2-6; D gene unclear. The specimen sequenced was peripheral blood. The DNA for the CDR3 is TGTGCCAGTAGTATAGGCACGGCGGCTGGGGCCAACGTCCTGACTTTC. The encoded protein is CASSIGTAAGANVLTF. Drawing the rest from reference TRBV19 and TRBJ2-6, the complete variable domain is DGGITQSPKYLFRKEGQNVTLSCEQNLNHDAMYWYRQDPGQGLRLIYYSQIVNDFQKGDIAEGYSVSREKKESFPLTVTSAQKNPTAFYLCASSIGTAAGANVLTFGAGSRLTVL.